These T cell receptor beta chains were read from a single sample in a study of blood T cell repertoires in COVID-19. This table comes from immunoSEQ multiplex PCR, and its TCRdb copy is limited to in-frame clones, with some not included. This table has roughly 250,000 clones, approximately 85% appearing once. Sequenced input: PBMCs or T cells enriched from blood (not recorded which). Receptors originate from a woman aged 25 to 45 who had recovered from COVID-19. Each CDR3 is given with its conserved first and last residue. Each record gives: J gene, clone size, D gene, V gene, CDR3 protein, CDR3 DNA. The D gene is left open where the match is weak. Not all rows give a size; the values are once, few, many and, for expanded clones, a class.

j_gene: TRBJ2-1
abundance: NA
d_gene: NA
v_gene: TRBV10-1
CDR3aa: CASSESTHGEQFF
CDR3nt: TGCGCCAGCAGTGAGTCGACTCACGGTGAGCAGTTCTTC

j_gene: TRBJ2-1
abundance: NA
d_gene: NA
v_gene: TRBV12-5
CDR3aa: CASGLDPSGQFF
CDR3nt: TGTGCTAGTGGTTTGGACCCGTCGGGGCAGTTCTTC

j_gene: TRBJ1-2
abundance: NA
d_gene: NA
v_gene: TRBV27
CDR3aa: CASSSRDTRLANYGYTF
CDR3nt: TGTGCCAGCAGTTCCCGAGATACCCGGTTAGCTAACTATGGCTACACCTTC

j_gene: TRBJ1-4
abundance: NA
d_gene: NA
v_gene: TRBV10-2
CDR3aa: CASSDTEPREKLFF
CDR3nt: TGCGCCAGCAGTGACACCGAGCCTCGGGAAAAACTGTTTTTT

j_gene: TRBJ2-7
abundance: NA
d_gene: NA
v_gene: TRBV7-2
CDR3aa: CASPGQGGPYEQYF
CDR3nt: TGTGCCAGCCCCGGCCAGGGGGGCCCCTACGAGCAGTACTTC

j_gene: TRBJ2-3
abundance: NA
d_gene: TRBD2
v_gene: TRBV7-2
CDR3aa: CASSTSGAGTDTQYF
CDR3nt: TGTGCCAGCAGCACTAGCGGGGCGGGGACAGATACGCAGTATTTT

j_gene: TRBJ2-1
abundance: few
d_gene: NA
v_gene: TRBV6-2/TRBV6-3
CDR3aa: CASSYLSSSYNEQFF
CDR3nt: TGTGCCAGCAGTTATTTAAGTAGCTCCTACAATGAGCAGTTCTTC

j_gene: TRBJ2-1
abundance: NA
d_gene: NA
v_gene: TRBV9
CDR3aa: CASSETTRHTRYNEQFF
CDR3nt: TGTGCCAGCAGCGAGACTACACGGCATACTAGGTACAATGAGCAGTTCTTC

j_gene: TRBJ1-2
abundance: NA
d_gene: NA
v_gene: TRBV27
CDR3aa: CASSFRGGYGYTF
CDR3nt: TGTGCCAGCAGTTTTCGGGGGGGGTATGGCTACACCTTC

j_gene: TRBJ2-2
abundance: NA
d_gene: NA
v_gene: TRBV6-4
CDR3aa: CASSVSQGQTGELFF
CDR3nt: TGTGCCAGCAGTGTCTCCCAGGGGCAAACCGGGGAGCTGTTTTTT

j_gene: TRBJ2-7
abundance: NA
d_gene: NA
v_gene: TRBV6-5
CDR3aa: CASSYSGARGEQYF
CDR3nt: TGTGCCAGCAGTTACTCAGGCGCAAGAGGCGAGCAGTACTTC

j_gene: TRBJ2-3
abundance: NA
d_gene: NA
v_gene: TRBV28
CDR3aa: CASGTRGFGTDTQYF
CDR3nt: TGTGCCAGCGGAACACGGGGATTTGGCACAGATACGCAGTATTTT

j_gene: TRBJ2-7
abundance: NA
d_gene: TRBD2
v_gene: TRBV11-2
CDR3aa: CASSLATSGYEQYF
CDR3nt: TGTGCCAGCAGCTTAGCTACTAGCGGGTACGAGCAGTACTTC

j_gene: TRBJ2-1
abundance: NA
d_gene: NA
v_gene: TRBV25-1
CDR3aa: CASSVGQSSYNEQFF
CDR3nt: TGTGCCAGCAGTGTGGGGCAGAGCTCCTACAATGAGCAGTTCTTC

j_gene: TRBJ2-1
abundance: once
d_gene: NA
v_gene: TRBV3-1/TRBV3-2
CDR3aa: CASSLSGGPYNEQFF
CDR3nt: TGTGCCAGCAGCCTCTCCGGGGGACCCTACAATGAGCAGTTCTTC

j_gene: TRBJ1-1
abundance: NA
d_gene: NA
v_gene: TRBV28
CDR3aa: CASSPGGGLNTEAFF
CDR3nt: TGTGCCAGCAGTCCCGGGGGGGGCCTGAACACTGAAGCTTTCTTT

j_gene: TRBJ1-2
abundance: NA
d_gene: NA
v_gene: TRBV6-5
CDR3aa: CASSFAGVGGYTF
CDR3nt: TGTGCCAGCAGTTTTGCGGGGGTTGGTGGCTACACCTTC

j_gene: TRBJ2-3
abundance: NA
d_gene: TRBD2
v_gene: TRBV5-6
CDR3aa: CASSEVRGSAWGAQYF
CDR3nt: TGTGCCAGCAGTGAGGTGCGCGGGAGTGCCTGGGGGGCGCAGTATTTT

j_gene: TRBJ2-5
abundance: NA
d_gene: NA
v_gene: TRBV10-1
CDR3aa: CASSGYSEGRYQETQYF
CDR3nt: TGCGCCAGCAGTGGCTACTCGGAGGGTCGGTACCAAGAGACCCAGTACTTC

j_gene: TRBJ1-5
abundance: NA
d_gene: TRBD1
v_gene: TRBV30
CDR3aa: CAWSVKGGTGQPQHF
CDR3nt: TGTGCCTGGAGTGTAAAAGGGGGCACAGGTCAGCCCCAGCATTTT

j_gene: TRBJ1-1
abundance: NA
d_gene: TRBD1
v_gene: TRBV14
CDR3aa: CASSRSTGTTEAFF
CDR3nt: TGTGCCAGCAGCCGGTCGACAGGGACCACTGAAGCTTTCTTT

j_gene: TRBJ2-2
abundance: NA
d_gene: NA
v_gene: TRBV10-1
CDR3aa: CASSFSNTGELFF
CDR3nt: TGCGCCAGCAGCTTCTCTAACACCGGGGAGCTGTTTTTT

j_gene: TRBJ1-5
abundance: NA
d_gene: NA
v_gene: TRBV6-5
CDR3aa: CATRSQRQHNQPQHF
CDR3nt: TGTGCCACCAGAAGCCAACGACAGCACAATCAGCCCCAGCATTTT

j_gene: TRBJ1-5
abundance: few
d_gene: NA
v_gene: TRBV6-1
CDR3aa: CASSEVLGGASDQPQHF
CDR3nt: TGTGCCAGCAGTGAAGTATTAGGGGGGGCATCGGATCAGCCCCAGCATTTT